The 20 T cell receptor beta chains below come from one sample, sequenced in a study of shared clonotypes between healthy human individuals (dated by TCRdb to the early 2020s). Libraries were prepared through the immunoSEQ multiplex PCR assay. TCRdb retrieved this table from immuneACCESS and kept in-frame rearrangements only. Not all clones are present; in checked studies, unresolved V genes account for under half, and no reason is known for the remainder. The sample table shows around 370,000 clones, and 90% to 98% are seen once. The ten largest clones add up to approximately 0.32% of the sample. Specimen: memory CD8+ T cells sorted from blood. The sample's cell subset or site, from its label and the paper: CD45RO+ cells pooled with CCR7-negative TemRA cells. The source is a man aged 30 to 45 in good health.

The chain couples TRBV18 to TRBJ2-1; D is unclear. The CDR3 covers 14 residues. Deletions cut 4 bases from V and 2 bases from J, with 9 bases between. Germline CDR1 is KGHSH and CDR2 is LQKENI. Written as DNA, the CDR3 is TGTGCCAGCTCACACAACAGTGCCTACAATGAGCAGTTCTTC. It is translated as CASSHNSAYNEQFF.

The genes are TRBV9 and TRBJ2-6, with 7 bases identical to TRBD1. Germline CDR1 and CDR2: SGDLS and YYNGEE. There are 14 residues in the CDR3. J lost 3 bases, V lost 3 bases, and 0 bases had no gene match. In DNA, the CDR3 is TGTGCCAGCAGCGACAGGGGTGGGGCCAACGTCCTGACTTTC. As protein: CASSDRGGANVLTF.

This clone was picked up one time. The V and J genes are TRBV4-1 and TRBJ2-5; no firm D call. Germline V lookup: CDR1 MGHRA, CDR2 YSYEKL. The CDR3 runs 14 residues. Trimming took off 0 bases at V and 5 bases at J, with 10 bases between the two ends. The CDR3 DNA is TGCGCCAGCAGCCAAGAACCGGTGGGGGAGACCCAGTACTTC. As protein: CASSQEPVGETQYF.

Only one count was recorded for this clone. The chain couples TRBV6-1 to TRBJ2-3, with D perhaps TRBD2 (5 bases). The CDR3 runs to 16 residues. Germline V gene data show CDR1 as MNHNS and CDR2 as SASEGT. V was cut by 3 bases and J by 4 bases, with 17 bases left in between. The CDR3 is CASSDWGFRAADTQYF. The CDR3 DNA follows: TGTGCCAGCAGTGATTGGGGTTTTAGAGCGGCAGATACGCAGTATTTT.

The genes are TRBV9 and TRBJ2-3; TRBD1 agrees at 7 bases. The ends lost 2 bases at V and 5 bases at J; junction bases unmatched: 5. This CDR3 is 14 amino acids long. Germline V gives CDR1 SGDLS, CDR2 YYNGEE. CDR3 protein: CASSVRQGQDTQYF. The CDR3, as DNA: TGTGCCAGCAGCGTTAGACAGGGTCAAGATACGCAGTATTTT.

The chain has TRBV10-3 and TRBJ2-1; 9 nucleotides line up with TRBD2. Germline lookup yields CDR1 ENHRY and CDR2 SYGVKD. The V gene end was trimmed by 2 bases and the J gene end by 5 bases; junction bases not matched to a gene: 1. CDR3 length: 14 amino acids. CDR3: CAISERLADNEQFF. CDR3 sequence (DNA): TGTGCCATCAGTGAGCGACTAGCGGACAATGAGCAGTTCTTC.

The V call is TRBV30, the J call TRBJ2-1, with TRBD2 matching 11 bases. Trimming took 1 base from V and 5 from J; bases not matched to a gene: 1. The V gene's germline CDR1 is GTSNPN and CDR2 SVGIG (reference sequence). CDR3 size: 14 residues. The CDR3 spells CAWSGLAGHNEQFF. CDR3 bases: TGTGCCTGGAGTGGACTAGCGGGACACAATGAGCAGTTCTTC.

V and J are TRBV10-2 and TRBJ2-7; 7 bases align to TRBD2. Germline-derived CDR1 and CDR2 are WSHSY and SAAADI. J lost 2 bases, V lost 1 base, and 5 bases had no gene match. The CDR3 length is 15 residues. CDR3 bases: TGCGCCAGCAGTGAGTTGGGGCTAGCGGCCTACGAGCAGTACTTC. The encoded protein is CASSELGLAAYEQYF.

This clone was recorded a few times. The same CDR3 can be traced to other DNA sequences in this sample. The chain carries TRBV18 and TRBJ1-2, with D tentatively TRBD1 (6 bases). There are 13 residues in the CDR3. Looked up from germline, CDR1 is KGHSH and CDR2 is LQKENI. The germline V and J ends were trimmed by 0 bases and 4 bases, with 6 bases remaining between them. This chain's CDR3 is CASSPPGGYGYTF. The DNA of the CDR3 is TGTGCCAGCTCACCACCAGGGGGCTATGGCTACACCTTC.

The chain couples TRBV6-6 to TRBJ2-1; tentatively, D is TRBD1 (6 bases). This CDR3 has 16 amino acids. The V gene's germline CDR1 is MNHNY and CDR2 SVGAGI (reference sequence). Trimming took 5 bases from V and 6 from J, leaving 20 bases between them. CDR3 residues: CASSKWGLVSGNEQFF. The CDR3 DNA sequence: TGTGCCAGCAGTAAATGGGGGCTAGTGTCAGGCAATGAGCAGTTCTTC.

This clone was seen once. The chain is built from TRBV10-3 and TRBJ1-2; 7 positions agree with TRBD1. CDR1 is ENHRY, CDR2 SYGVKD, per germline. The ends lost 0 bases at V and 6 bases at J; junction bases unmatched: 7. The CDR3 covers 15 residues. In DNA form, the CDR3 reads TGTGCCATCAGTGAGTCGCCAATTGACAGGGATGGCTACACCTTC. This encodes CAISESPIDRDGYTF.

The CDR3 reads CASSLDGTGSITRGQYF. CDR3 nucleotide sequence: TGTGCCAGCAGCTTGGATGGGACAGGGAGTATTACGAGAGGGCAGTACTTC. The gene calls are TRBV5-6 and TRBJ2-7; the match to TRBD1 covers 9 bases. The CDR3 sequence is 17 residues long. Per germline, CDR1 SGHDT and CDR2 YYEEEE. V dropped 0 bases and J dropped 9; count of bases not matched to a gene: 16.

The rearrangement links TRBV10-3 to TRBJ1-4; TRBD1 is a possible D gene (5 bases). Deletions cut 0 bases from V and 0 bases from J, with 11 bases between. This CDR3 has 17 amino acids. Germline CDR1 is ENHRY and CDR2 is SYGVKD. The CDR3 reads CAISESVGEATNEKLFF. CDR3 nucleotide sequence: TGTGCCATCAGTGAGTCGGTAGGGGAGGCAACTAATGAAAAACTGTTTTTT.

The V and J genes are TRBV6-5 and TRBJ2-5, with TRBD1 matching 9 bases. Germline V gene sequence: CDR1 MNHEY, CDR2 SVGAGI. The CDR3 is 15 amino acids. V lost 6 bases, J lost 5 bases, and 10 bases stayed unmatched. CDR3 region: CASRPTGGAGETQYF. The DNA of the CDR3 is TGTGCCAGCAGGCCTACAGGGGGCGCGGGGGAGACCCAGTACTTC.

This clone was seen once. The chain has TRBV11-2 and TRBJ2-2, with no clear D. V was clipped by 2 bases and J by 0 bases, with 7 bases between them. Germline lookup yields CDR1 SGHAT and CDR2 FQNNGV. The CDR3 is made up of 15 amino acids. DNA of the CDR3: TGTGCCAGCAGCTTACGCCTCGCGAACACCGGGGAGCTGTTTTTT. Translated: CASSLRLANTGELFF.

This chain connects TRBV10-1 to TRBJ2-2; the match to TRBD2 covers 7 bases. The CDR3 spans 14 residues. Germline V gene sequence: CDR1 WNHNN, CDR2 SYGVQD (reference sequence). With V trimmed by 0 bases and J by 7 bases, 2 bases remained unmatched. The CDR3 reads CASSESGGIGELFF. The CDR3 region has the DNA TGCGCCAGCAGTGAGTCGGGGGGGATCGGGGAGCTGTTTTTT.

This rearrangement joins TRBV4-1 to TRBJ1-2, with no clear D. The ends were cut back, 1 base at V and 2 bases at J, with 11 bases in the middle. Germline-derived CDR1 and CDR2 are MGHRA and YSYEKL. CDR3 size: 15 residues. The chain's CDR3 is CASSQVVGVNYGYTF. The CDR3 DNA is TGCGCCAGCAGCCAAGTAGTGGGAGTGAACTATGGCTACACCTTC.

This clone was seen only once. The chain links TRBV28 to TRBJ2-2; TRBD2 matches at 8 bases. With V trimmed by 4 bases and J by 5 bases, 9 bases remained unmatched. Looked up from germline, CDR1 is MDHEN and CDR2 is SYDVKM. This CDR3 is built from 16 residues. The CDR3 sequence: CASSSGTRILTGELFF. The CDR3 region has the DNA TGTGCCAGCAGTTCCGGGACTAGGATCTTGACCGGGGAGCTGTTTTTT. The whole variable domain, remainder taken from reference TRBV28 and TRBJ2-2, is DVKVTQSSRYLVKRTGEKVFLECVQDMDHENMFWYRQDPGLGLRLIYFSYDVKMKEKGDIPEGYSVSREKKERFSLILESASTNQTSMYLCASSSGTRILTGELFFGEGSRLTVL.

The rearrangement joins TRBV7-3 to TRBJ2-5; TRBD2 is a possible D gene (5 bases). CDR1 and CDR2 (germline): SGHTA, FQGTGA. V lost 0 bases and J 5 bases, leaving 13 bases between the germline ends. The CDR3 consists of 15 residues. In DNA form, the CDR3 reads TGTGCCAGCAGCTTAACGGGCGGGCTCGGGGAGACCCAGTACTTC. Its translation is CASSLTGGLGETQYF.

This sequence joins TRBV14 and TRBJ2-7, with 7 bases matching TRBD1. The CDR3 is made up of 15 amino acids. Germline CDR1 SGHDN, CDR2 FVKESK. The V gene end was trimmed by 1 base and the J gene end by 4 bases; junction bases not matched to a gene: 7. CDR3 nucleotide sequence: TGTGCCAGCAGCCAAGGAGGGGGCGGTCGGTACGAGCAGTACTTC. Its translation is CASSQGGGGRYEQYF.